Following are 19 T cell receptor beta chains from one sample sequenced in a study of T cell changes during pregnancy in multiple sclerosis. Assay: immunoSEQ multiplex PCR; the TCRdb copy retains only in-frame clones and omits some. There are 38,000 or so clones in the sample; about 91% occur only once, and 7.5% to 10% lies in the top ten. The input for sequencing was CD8+ T cells from peripheral blood mononuclear cells, taken before pregnancy. The receptors were gathered from a female donor with multiple sclerosis, enrolled in a pregnancy study.

This sequence joins TRBV19 and TRBJ2-7; the match to TRBD2 covers 8 bases. There are 15 residues in the CDR3. CDR1 and CDR2 (germline): LNHDA, SQIVND (reference sequence). The V and J ends lost 7 bases and 0 bases, in that order; junction bases with no gene match: 8. The CDR3 loop reads CASTPGGGASYEQYF. In DNA form, the CDR3 reads TGTGCCAGTACCCCCGGGGGGGGTGCCTCCTACGAGCAGTACTTC.

This clone was seen more than once but under ten times. The chain couples TRBV13 to TRBJ2-3; D ambiguous. Germline lookup yields CDR1 PRHDT and CDR2 FYEKMQ (reference sequence). The CDR3 consists of 14 residues. The V and J ends lost 5 bases and 7 bases respectively, with 16 bases between them. CDR3 nucleotides: TGTGCCAGCAGCCCTCCCGACAAGCCAAATACGCAGTATTTT. It specifies CASSPPDKPNTQYF.

The chain recombines TRBV10-3 with TRBJ2-7; D is possibly TRBD2 (5 bases). Trimming left V 5 bases short and J 3 bases short, with 11 bases between. Germline loops: CDR1 ENHRY, CDR2 SYGVKD. The CDR3 contains 13 residues. CDR3 in amino acids: CAISSSRFYEQYF. CDR3 sequence (DNA): TGTGCCATCAGTTCTAGCAGGTTCTACGAGCAGTACTTC.

V is TRBV27 and J is TRBJ1-5; 8 bases are a match to TRBD1. This CDR3 has 14 residues. CDR1 MNHEY and CDR2 SMNVEV come from the germline V gene (reference sequence). Germline trimming cut 2 bases from V and 4 bases from J; bases unmatched to any gene: 1. CDR3 DNA: TGTGCCAGCAGTTTAGACAGGGGAAATCAGCCCCAGCATTTT. This sequence encodes CASSLDRGNQPQHF.

In its sample, this clone was seen once. V usage is TRBV13 and J usage is TRBJ2-1; 14 bases fit TRBD2. The CDR3 has 18 residues. Germline V CDR1 and CDR2: PRHDT, FYEKMQ (reference sequence). With V trimmed by 5 bases and J by 3 bases, 9 bases remained unmatched. CDR3 DNA sequence: TGTGCCAGCAGCCTCGGACTAGCGGGGGGTGGGATCTACAATGAGCAGTTCTTC. Protein sequence: CASSLGLAGGGIYNEQFF.

The rearrangement uses TRBV7-9 and TRBJ2-7, with TRBD1 matching 7 bases. CDR3 length equals 16 residues. CDR1 and CDR2 from the germline V gene are SEHNR and FQNEAQ (reference sequence). V lost 5 bases, J lost 1 base, and 11 bases stayed unmatched. DNA of the CDR3: TGTGCCAGCAGCGGTGAACAGGGGCGAGATTCCTACGAGCAGTACTTC. This codes for CASSGEQGRDSYEQYF.

The gene calls are TRBV4-1 and TRBJ1-2, with D possibly matching TRBD1 (6 bases). The germline gives CDR1 MGHRA, CDR2 YSYEKL. There are 15 residues in the CDR3. The V and J ends lost 4 bases and 4 bases respectively, with 16 bases between them. The CDR3 region is CASSPRTAPGYGYTF. CDR3 nucleotides: TGCGCCAGCAGCCCGCGGACAGCCCCTGGCTATGGCTACACCTTC.

The CDR3 loop reads CASNTGTREQFF. Here the CDR3 DNA reads TGTGCCAGCAACACCGGGACTAGGGAGCAGTTCTTC. This chain connects TRBV2 to TRBJ2-1; 8 positions match TRBD2. With V trimmed by 7 bases and J by 10 bases, 6 bases remained unmatched. This CDR3 is built from 12 residues. Germline V gives CDR1 SNHLY, CDR2 FYNNEI.

This clone has a handful of counts. CDR3 DNA: TGTGCCAGCAGATCCCAGGCATGGTATGGCTACACCTTC. It encodes CASRSQAWYGYTF. The rearrangement links TRBV28 to TRBJ1-2; D remains ambiguous. Germline V gives CDR1 MDHEN, CDR2 SYDVKM. The CDR3 has 13 residues. V was shortened by 6 bases and J by 5 bases, with 13 bases between the two germline ends.

The chain employs TRBV5-6 and TRBJ2-7, with D unclear. In germline, CDR1 is SGHDT, CDR2 YYEEEE. The V end lost 4 bases, the J end lost 0 bases, and 8 bases lay between the germline ends. The CDR3 sequence is 13 residues long. The CDR3 sequence: CASSAPSSYEQYF. In nucleotides, the CDR3 is TGTGCCAGCAGCGCCCCGAGCTCCTACGAGCAGTACTTC.

V usage is TRBV5-1 and J usage is TRBJ2-1; TRBD2 aligns across 11 bases. Trimming took 4 bases from V and 4 from J; bases not matched to a gene: 4. Germline CDR1 reads SGHRS; CDR2 reads YFSETQ. The CDR3 length is 15 residues. The CDR3 is CASSRLAGSYNEQFF. CDR3 bases: TGCGCCAGCAGCCGACTAGCGGGATCGTACAATGAGCAGTTCTTC. Looking up the rest from reference TRBV5-1 and TRBJ2-1 gives the full variable domain: KAGVTQTPRYLIKTRGQQVTLSCSPISGHRSVSWYQQTPGQGLQFLFEYFSETQRNKGNFPGRFSGRQFSNSRSEMNVSTLELGDSALYLCASSRLAGSYNEQFFGPGTRLTVL.

V gene TRBV11-1 combines with J gene TRBJ2-3; 12 nucleotides align to TRBD2. J was trimmed by 2 bases and V by 5 bases; bases with no gene match: 5. CDR3 length: 16 residues. CDR1 is SGHAT and CDR2 is FQDESV in the germline V gene (reference sequence). As DNA, the CDR3 is TGTGCCAGCAGCACCCTAGCGGGAGGGATCACAGATACGCAGTATTTT. This translates into CASSTLAGGITDTQYF.

The chain combines TRBV29-1 with TRBJ1-2, with D unclear. V lost 6 bases to trimming and J lost 8 bases, with 28 bases between them. The CDR3 totals 16 residues. Germline CDR1 reads SQVTM; CDR2 reads ANQGSEA. The CDR3 region has the DNA TGCAGCGTCAAACACTCAGCGCGGCTACAAAGTGACGGCTACACCTTC. It encodes CSVKHSARLQSDGYTF. Together with reference TRBV29-1 and TRBJ1-2, the CDR3 gives the full variable domain: SAVISQKPSRDICQRGTSLTIQCQVDSQVTMMFWYRQQPGQSLTLIATANQGSEATYESGFVIDKFPISRPNLTFSTLTVSNMSPEDSSIYLCSVKHSARLQSDGYTFGSGTRLTVV.

J is TRBJ2-1 and V is TRBV28; 8 nucleotides agree with TRBD2. The CDR3 is 13 amino acids. V shed 7 bases and J 4 bases; nucleotides not matched to a gene: 3. Germline V gene data show CDR1 as MDHEN and CDR2 as SYDVKM. The CDR3 is CASNGRGYNEQFF. The CDR3 coding sequence is TGTGCCAGCAACGGGAGGGGGTACAATGAGCAGTTCTTC.

V gene TRBV5-4 combines with J gene TRBJ2-5; tentative D call: TRBD2 (5 bases). V lost 5 bases and J lost 1, with 15 bases in between. The CDR3 spans 15 residues. Germline V gives CDR1 SGHNT, CDR2 YYREEE (reference sequence). CDR3: CASSLLGGGQETQYF. CDR3 nucleotides: TGTGCCAGCAGTCTACTAGGAGGAGGCCAAGAGACCCAGTACTTC.

The rearrangement uses TRBV25-1 and TRBJ2-1; 9 bases match TRBD2. There are 14 residues in the CDR3. Germline CDR1 reads MGHDK; CDR2 reads SYGVNS. V was pared by 7 bases and J by 3 bases, with 4 bases of the junction left unmatched. CDR3 sequence (DNA): TGTGCCAGCAAGGGTAGCGGGAGCTACAATGAGCAGTTCTTC. It yields the protein CASKGSGSYNEQFF.

The gene calls are TRBV28 and TRBJ2-7; 8 bases map to TRBD2. There are 14 residues in the CDR3. J was trimmed by 2 bases and V by 3 bases; bases with no gene match: 3. Germline-derived CDR1 and CDR2 are MDHEN and SYDVKM. The chain's CDR3 is CASSFGGVPYEQYF. As DNA, the CDR3 is TGTGCCAGCAGTTTCGGGGGGGTTCCCTACGAGCAGTACTTC. Full variable domain (outside the CDR3, taken from reference TRBV28 and TRBJ2-7): DVKVTQSSRYLVKRTGEKVFLECVQDMDHENMFWYRQDPGLGLRLIYFSYDVKMKEKGDIPEGYSVSREKKERFSLILESASTNQTSMYLCASSFGGVPYEQYFGPGTRLTVT.

The V and J genes are TRBV27 and TRBJ2-5; TRBD2 might be the D (7 bases). There are 15 residues in the CDR3. Between the trimmed V and J ends, which lost 5 bases and 6 bases, there was a span of 19 bases. Germline lookup yields CDR1 MNHEY and CDR2 SMNVEV (reference sequence). In DNA, the CDR3 is TGTGCCAGCAGTGGGAGGGGGAAACCGACCCAGACCCAGTACTTC. Its protein is CASSGRGKPTQTQYF.

The rearrangement joins TRBV9 to TRBJ2-3; TRBD2 aligns across 10 bases. Germline V gene lookup returns CDR1 SGDLS and CDR2 YYNGEE. With V trimmed by 0 bases and J by 1 base, 5 bases remained unmatched. CDR3 length: 17 residues. CDR3 bases: TGTGCCAGCAGCGTAGCAACCGGGACTAGCGGCACAGATACGCAGTATTTT. Encoded protein: CASSVATGTSGTDTQYF.